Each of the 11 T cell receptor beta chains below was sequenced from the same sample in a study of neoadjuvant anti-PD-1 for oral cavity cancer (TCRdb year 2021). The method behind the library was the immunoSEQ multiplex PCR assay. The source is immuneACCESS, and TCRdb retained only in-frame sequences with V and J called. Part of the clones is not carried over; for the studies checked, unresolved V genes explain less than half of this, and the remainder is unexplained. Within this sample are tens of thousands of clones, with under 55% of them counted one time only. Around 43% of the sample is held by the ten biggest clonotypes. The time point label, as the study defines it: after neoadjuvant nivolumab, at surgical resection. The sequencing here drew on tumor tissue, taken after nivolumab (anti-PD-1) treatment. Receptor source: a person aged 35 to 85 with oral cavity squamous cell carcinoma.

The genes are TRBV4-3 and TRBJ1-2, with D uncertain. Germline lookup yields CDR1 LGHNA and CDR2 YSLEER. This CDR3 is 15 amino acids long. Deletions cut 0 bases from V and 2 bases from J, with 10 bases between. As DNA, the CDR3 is TGCGCCAGCAGCCAAGAGGAGGGAGAGAACTATGGCTACACCTTC. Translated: CASSQEEGENYGYTF.

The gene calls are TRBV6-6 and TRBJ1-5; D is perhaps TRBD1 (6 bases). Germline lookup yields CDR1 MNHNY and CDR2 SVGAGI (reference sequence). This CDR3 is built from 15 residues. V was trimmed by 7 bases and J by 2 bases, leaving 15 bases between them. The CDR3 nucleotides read TGTGCCAGCACTGACAGGCCCTCAGGCAATCAGCCCCAGCATTTT. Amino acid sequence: CASTDRPSGNQPQHF.

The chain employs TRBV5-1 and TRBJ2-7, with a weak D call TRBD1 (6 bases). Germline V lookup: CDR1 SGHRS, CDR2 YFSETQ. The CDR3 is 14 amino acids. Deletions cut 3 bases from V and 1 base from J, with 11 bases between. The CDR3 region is CASSSGALSYEQYF. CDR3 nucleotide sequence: TGCGCCAGCAGCTCAGGGGCTCTATCCTACGAGCAGTACTTC.

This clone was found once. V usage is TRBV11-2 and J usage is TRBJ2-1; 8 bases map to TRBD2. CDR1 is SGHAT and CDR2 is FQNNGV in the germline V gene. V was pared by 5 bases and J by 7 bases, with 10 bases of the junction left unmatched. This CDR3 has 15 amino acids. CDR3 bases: TGTGCCAGCAGCCCTGTCAGCGGGGGTGCGAATGAGCAGTTCTTC. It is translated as CASSPVSGGANEQFF.

The CDR3: CASSQDRGAIGYTF. The DNA of the CDR3 is TGCGCCAGCAGCCAAGACAGGGGAGCAATTGGCTACACCTTC. The J gene is TRBJ1-2, the V gene TRBV4-3; D perhaps matches TRBD1 (6 bases). The CDR3 contains 14 residues. The V gene's germline CDR1 is LGHNA and CDR2 YSLEER. Trimming cost V 0 bases and J 7 bases, with 12 bases left between them.

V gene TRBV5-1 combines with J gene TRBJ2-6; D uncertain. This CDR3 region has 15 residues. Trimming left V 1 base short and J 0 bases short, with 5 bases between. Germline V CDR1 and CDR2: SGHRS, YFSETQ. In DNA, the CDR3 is TGCGCCAGCAGCTTGACCAGCTCTGGGGCCAACGTCCTGACTTTC. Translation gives CASSLTSSGANVLTF.

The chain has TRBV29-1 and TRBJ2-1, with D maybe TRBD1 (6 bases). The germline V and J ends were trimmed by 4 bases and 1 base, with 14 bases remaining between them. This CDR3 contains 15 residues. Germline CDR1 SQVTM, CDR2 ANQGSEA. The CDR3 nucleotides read TGCAGCGTTGTACGACAGGCTGTTTCCTACAATGAGCAGTTCTTC. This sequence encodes CSVVRQAVSYNEQFF.

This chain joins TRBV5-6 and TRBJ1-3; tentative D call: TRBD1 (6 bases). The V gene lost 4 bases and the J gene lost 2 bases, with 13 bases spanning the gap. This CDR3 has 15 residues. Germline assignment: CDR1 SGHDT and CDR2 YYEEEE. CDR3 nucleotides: TGTGCCAGCAGCCAGACCGCAGGGGCTGGAAACACCATATATTTT. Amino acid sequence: CASSQTAGAGNTIYF.

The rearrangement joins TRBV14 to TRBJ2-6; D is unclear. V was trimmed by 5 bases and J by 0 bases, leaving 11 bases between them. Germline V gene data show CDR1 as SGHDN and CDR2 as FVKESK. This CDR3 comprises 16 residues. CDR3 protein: CASSLQAPSGANVLTF. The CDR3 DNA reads TGTGCCAGCAGCTTACAAGCCCCCTCTGGGGCCAACGTCCTGACTTTC.

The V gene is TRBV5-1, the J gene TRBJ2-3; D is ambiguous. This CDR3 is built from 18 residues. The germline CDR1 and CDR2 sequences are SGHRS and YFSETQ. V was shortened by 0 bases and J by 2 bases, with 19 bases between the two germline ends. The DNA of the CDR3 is TGCGCCAGCAGCTTGGATTTTCGATGGTCGGCGTCCACAGATACGCAGTATTTT. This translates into CASSLDFRWSASTDTQYF.

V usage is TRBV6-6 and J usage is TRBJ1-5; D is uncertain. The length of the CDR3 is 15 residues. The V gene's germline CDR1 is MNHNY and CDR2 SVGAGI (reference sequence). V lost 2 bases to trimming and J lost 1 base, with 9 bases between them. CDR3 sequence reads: CASSYGRPSNQPQHF. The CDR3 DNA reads TGTGCCAGCAGTTACGGCAGGCCCAGCAATCAGCCCCAGCATTTT.